The 26 T cell receptor beta chains given below trace back to one sample, sequenced in a study of T cells in Graves' hyperthyroidism and ophthalmopathy. Amplification targeted TCR beta CDR3 regions from RNA transcripts. Carried out on the TCR CDR3, a first-round RT-PCR used the HTBI primer set. TCRdb passed the multiplex PCR reads through MiXCR, listing each CDR3 protein once. The sample consists of more than 300,000 distinct CDR3 sequences, roughly 17% of them appearing once. Sequences were obtained from blood. Every receptor here comes from a woman younger than 45 with Graves' hyperthyroidism that later progressed to Graves' ophthalmopathy.

This clonotype was seen ten or more times. The rearrangement uses TRBV5-5 and TRBJ2-1; 8 nucleotides align to TRBD2. With V trimmed by 8 bases and J by 3 bases, 4 bases remained unmatched. Germline V lookup: CDR1 SGHKS, CDR2 YYEKEE (reference sequence). The length of the CDR3 is 13 residues. This CDR3 reads CASKAGVYNEQFF. The CDR3, as DNA: TGTGCCAGTAAAGCGGGGGTCTACAATGAGCAGTTCTTC.

On this clonotype itself: The germline gene is not matched at one end of the junction; a read error may be the cause. The CDR3 sequence: CASGYSGTVNSPLHF. The CDR3 DNA follows: TGTGCCAGCGGTTACAGCGGGACAGTGAATTCACCCCTCCACTTT. The rearrangement links TRBV6-9 to TRBJ1-6; 7 bases agree with TRBD1. The germline CDR1 and CDR2 sequences are MNHGY and SVAAGI. The CDR3 extends over 15 amino acids.

This clonotype was counted many times. The rearrangement uses TRBV7-9 and TRBJ2-7, with TRBD2 identical over 8 bases. The germline V gene has CDR1 SEHNR and CDR2 FQNEAQ (reference sequence). This CDR3 comprises 15 residues. Trimming took 4 bases from V and 1 from J; bases not matched to a gene: 6. The CDR3 DNA sequence: TGTGCCAGCAGCTGGGCCGGCGGGAGGTCCTACGAGCAGTACTTC. Amino acids: CASSWAGGRSYEQYF.

The CDR3 nucleotides are TGTGCCAGCAGCTTGGACCCTGAAGCACACGAGCAGTACTTC. Its protein product is CASSLDPEAHEQYF. The chain recombines TRBV5-4 with TRBJ2-7; D call uncertain. CDR1 and CDR2 (germline): SGHNT, YYREEE (reference sequence). CDR3 length: 14 amino acids. Trimming removed 0 bases from V and 5 bases from J, with 12 bases in between.

This clonotype was recorded many times. The V call is TRBV5-1, the J call TRBJ1-2; D is ambiguous. The CDR3 runs to 14 residues. Germline CDR1 and CDR2: SGHRS and YFSETQ. The germline V and J ends were trimmed by 1 base and 4 bases, with 11 bases remaining between them. The CDR3 DNA is TGCGCCAGCAGCTTGTCAGGCATCGGCTATGGCTACACCTTC. Translated, it gives CASSLSGIGYGYTF. Complete variable domain (other parts from reference TRBV5-1 and TRBJ1-2): KAGVTQTPRYLIKTRGQQVTLSCSPISGHRSVSWYQQTPGQGLQFLFEYFSETQRNKGNFPGRFSGRQFSNSRSEMNVSTLELGDSALYLCASSLSGIGYGYTFGSGTRLTVV.

This clonotype was recorded at least ten times. The chain has TRBV5-6 and TRBJ1-4, with D tentatively TRBD1 (5 bases). V was cut by 3 bases and J by 5 bases, with 17 bases left in between. CDR1 is SGHDT and CDR2 is YYEEEE in the germline V gene. This CDR3 comprises 16 residues. The chain's CDR3 is CASSSEAGMENEKLFF. DNA for the CDR3: TGTGCCAGCAGCTCGGAGGCAGGGATGGAAAATGAAAAACTGTTTTTT.

This clonotype was found many times. The chain links TRBV20-1 to TRBJ2-1; 13 nucleotides match TRBD2. This CDR3 is built from 16 residues. The germline V gene has CDR1 DFQATT and CDR2 SNEGSKA (reference sequence). Germline trimming cut 6 bases from V and 2 bases from J; bases unmatched to any gene: 7. CDR3 coding DNA: TGCAGTGCCCAAACTAGCGGGAGGGTTACCTACAATGAGCAGTTCTTC. It is translated as CSAQTSGRVTYNEQFF.

This clonotype was picked up many times. V usage is TRBV24-1 and J usage is TRBJ2-1, with TRBD1 matching 7 bases. The germline CDR1 and CDR2 sequences are KGHDR and SFDVKD. Germline trimming cut 5 bases from V and 13 bases from J; bases unmatched to any gene: 13. This CDR3 has 14 amino acids. The CDR3 coding sequence is TGTGCCACCAGTGCCCCTTTCCGACAGGGAAGCCAGTTCTTC. Amino acids: CATSAPFRQGSQFF.

This clonotype was seen a few times. The J gene is TRBJ2-7, the V gene TRBV28; D remains ambiguous. CDR3 length: 12 amino acids. The germline V gene encodes CDR1 MDHEN and CDR2 SYDVKM. Between the trimmed V and J ends, which lost 2 bases and 3 bases, there was a span of 5 bases. The CDR3 loop is CASSLTVYEQYF. The CDR3 region has the DNA TGTGCCAGCAGTTTAACAGTCTACGAGCAGTACTTC.

The table lists this clonotype with many counts. The V call is TRBV30, the J call TRBJ2-5, with D hard to call. Germline CDR1 reads GTSNPN; CDR2 reads SVGIG (reference sequence). Trimming pared 3 bases from V and 3 bases from J, leaving 8 bases between. The CDR3 loop spans 12 amino acids. This CDR3 is CAWRRREETQYF. The CDR3 DNA reads TGTGCCTGGAGACGGCGAGAAGAGACCCAGTACTTC.

This clonotype was detected many times. This chain uses TRBV12-3 or TRBV12-4 with TRBJ1-5; TRBD1 aligns across 8 bases. The CDR3 loop spans 16 amino acids. The V gene end was trimmed by 4 bases and the J gene end by 6 bases; junction bases not matched to a gene: 11. CDR3 sequence reads: CASSSSDRGLGQPQHF. CDR3 DNA: TGTGCCAGCAGTTCCTCTGACAGGGGACTCGGTCAGCCCCAGCATTTT.

The table lists this clonotype with many counts. The gene calls are TRBV4-2 and TRBJ2-1; 12 positions match TRBD2. V was pared by 0 bases and J by 7 bases, with 10 bases of the junction left unmatched. CDR3 length equals 18 residues. Germline V CDR1 and CDR2: LGHNA, YNFKEQ. DNA of the CDR3: TGTGCCAGCAGCCAAGATCGGGAGGCTAGCGGGAGGGTTAATGAGCAGTTCTTC. Encoded protein: CASSQDREASGRVNEQFF.

As regards this clonotype: This may arise from a read error, as a much more abundant clone is one base away. J is TRBJ1-1 and V is TRBV28, with D perhaps TRBD1 (6 bases). The V gene's germline CDR1 is MDHEN and CDR2 SYDVKM. The length of the CDR3 is 15 residues. CDR3 nucleotides: TGTGCCAGCAGTTTATATAGGGGGGTAAGCACTGAAGCTCTCTTT. It encodes CASSLYRGVSTEALF.

This clonotype showed up just a few times. This chain connects TRBV6-1 to TRBJ2-2, with D possibly matching TRBD1 (5 bases). The CDR3 consists of 14 residues. Germline V CDR1 and CDR2: MNHNS, SASEGT. V lost 5 bases to trimming and J lost 1 base, with 8 bases between them. CDR3 in amino acids: CASSTDRNTGELFF. The CDR3 DNA reads as TGTGCCAGCAGTACCGACAGGAACACCGGGGAGCTGTTTTTT.

This clonotype was found many times. This sequence joins TRBV6-1 and TRBJ2-7; TRBD2 agrees at 10 bases. CDR1 MNHNS and CDR2 SASEGT come from the germline V gene. J lost 6 bases, V lost 8 bases, and 13 bases had no gene match. This CDR3 region has 15 residues. CDR3 sequence: CASRGIAGGASEQYF. CDR3 nucleotide sequence: TGTGCCAGCCGGGGGATAGCGGGAGGTGCGAGCGAGCAGTACTTC.

V is TRBV27 and J is TRBJ1-1; D uncertain. Germline V CDR1 and CDR2: MNHEY, SMNVEV (reference sequence). The V end lost 8 bases, the J end lost 5 bases, and 15 bases lay between the germline ends. The CDR3 sequence is 13 residues long. The CDR3 region is CASRVNIGTEAFF. The DNA for the CDR3 is TGTGCCAGCCGCGTGAACATAGGAACTGAAGCTTTCTTT.

Only a few counts were recorded for this clonotype. This chain joins TRBV7-9 and TRBJ1-1, with D perhaps matching TRBD1 (5 bases). Trimming took 8 bases from V and 4 from J, leaving 17 bases between them. The CDR3 loop spans 14 amino acids. Germline V CDR1 and CDR2: SEHNR, FQNEAQ (reference sequence). The CDR3 DNA follows: TGTGCCAGCTGCCTAGGGGTTTGGGGCACTGAAGCTTTCTTT. This encodes CASCLGVWGTEAFF.

This clonotype came up a few times. This chain uses TRBV3-1 with TRBJ2-6, with TRBD1 identical over 7 bases. Germline V gives CDR1 LGHDT, CDR2 YNNKEL (reference sequence). The CDR3 runs 18 residues. The junction had 10 bases not matched to a gene; V was cut back by 5 bases and J by 0 bases. The CDR3 spells CASSNTRDSRSGANVLTF. The CDR3 DNA sequence: TGTGCCAGCAGCAATACCCGGGACAGCCGCTCTGGGGCCAACGTCCTGACTTTC.

This clonotype was observed at least ten times. The CDR3, as DNA: TGTGCCAGCAGCCGCGACAGGGTGAAAGGCTACACCTTC. This encodes CASSRDRVKGYTF. The rearrangement uses TRBV5-6 and TRBJ1-2; the match to TRBD1 covers 7 bases. This CDR3 region has 13 residues. Germline-derived CDR1 and CDR2 are SGHDT and YYEEEE. Germline trimming cut 4 bases from V and 8 bases from J; bases unmatched to any gene: 8.

This clonotype appeared many times. The J gene is TRBJ1-4, the V gene TRBV7-8, with D possibly being TRBD1 (5 bases). Per the germline V gene, CDR1 is SGHVS and CDR2 is FQNEAQ. The CDR3 spans 16 residues. Trimming left V 1 base short and J 5 bases short, with 14 bases between. CDR3 in DNA: TGTGCCAGCAGCTTAGTTCGTGGGACTAACAATGAAAAACTGTTTTTT. Protein: CASSLVRGTNNEKLFF.

The rearrangement links TRBV7-9 to TRBJ1-1; possibly TRBD1 for D (5 bases). The CDR3 length is 18 residues. The V gene's germline CDR1 is SEHNR and CDR2 FQNEAQ (reference sequence). The ends were cut back, 4 bases at V and 3 bases at J, with 24 bases in the middle. The CDR3 region has the DNA TGTGCCAGCAGCTATCATAGGGACCGACGCCCAGAGGACACTGAAGCTTTCTTT. It translates to CASSYHRDRRPEDTEAFF. Full variable domain (outside the CDR3, taken from reference TRBV7-9 and TRBJ1-1): DTGVSQNPRHKITKRGQNVTFRCDPISEHNRLYWYRQTLGQGPEFLTYFQNEAQLEKSRLLSDRFSAERPKGSFSTLEIQRTEQGDSAMYLCASSYHRDRRPEDTEAFFGQGTRLTVV.

The genes are TRBV29-1 and TRBJ2-3, with 7 bases that match TRBD2. V was pared by 5 bases and J by 2 bases, with 4 bases of the junction left unmatched. The CDR3 is 13 amino acids. Germline CDR1 SQVTM, CDR2 ANQGSEA. CDR3 amino acids: CSVLADTTDTQYF. In DNA, the CDR3 is TGCAGCGTTCTAGCGGATACCACAGATACGCAGTATTTT.

This chain links TRBV12-3 or TRBV12-4 with TRBJ2-7; 9 bases match TRBD1. The CDR3 extends over 18 amino acids. The V segment lost 1 base and the J segment 0 bases; nucleotides outside the gene matches: 10. The CDR3 region is CASSLGGTGSLVSYEQYF. CDR3 nucleotides: TGTGCCAGCAGTTTAGGTGGGACAGGGTCCCTTGTCTCCTACGAGCAGTACTTC.

V usage is TRBV6-5 and J usage is TRBJ2-1; D unresolved. The germline V and J ends were trimmed by 4 bases and 4 bases, with 14 bases remaining between them. The CDR3 is 15 amino acids. CDR1 is MNHEY, CDR2 SVGAGI, per germline. Here the CDR3 reads CASSFDRHTYNEQFF. CDR3 in DNA: TGTGCCAGCAGTTTCGATAGGCATACATACAATGAGCAGTTCTTC.

This clonotype was recorded at least ten times. The chain uses TRBV27 and TRBJ1-2; D gene unclear. CDR3 size: 16 residues. V was trimmed by 3 bases and J by 0 bases, leaving 14 bases between them. In germline, CDR1 is MNHEY, CDR2 SMNVEV (reference sequence). CDR3 sequence: CASSLNGRPTNYGYTF. CDR3 DNA sequence: TGTGCCAGCAGTTTGAACGGACGGCCCACTAACTATGGCTACACCTTC.

This clonotype was detected many times. V is TRBV18 and J is TRBJ1-1; TRBD1 agrees at 9 bases. Germline V gene data show CDR1 as KGHSH and CDR2 as LQKENI. The CDR3 is made up of 14 amino acids. The V gene end was trimmed by 5 bases and the J gene end by 5 bases; junction bases not matched to a gene: 6. CDR3 in amino acids: CASSDAQGATEAFF. The CDR3 DNA sequence: TGTGCCAGCTCAGACGCACAGGGGGCTACTGAAGCTTTCTTT.